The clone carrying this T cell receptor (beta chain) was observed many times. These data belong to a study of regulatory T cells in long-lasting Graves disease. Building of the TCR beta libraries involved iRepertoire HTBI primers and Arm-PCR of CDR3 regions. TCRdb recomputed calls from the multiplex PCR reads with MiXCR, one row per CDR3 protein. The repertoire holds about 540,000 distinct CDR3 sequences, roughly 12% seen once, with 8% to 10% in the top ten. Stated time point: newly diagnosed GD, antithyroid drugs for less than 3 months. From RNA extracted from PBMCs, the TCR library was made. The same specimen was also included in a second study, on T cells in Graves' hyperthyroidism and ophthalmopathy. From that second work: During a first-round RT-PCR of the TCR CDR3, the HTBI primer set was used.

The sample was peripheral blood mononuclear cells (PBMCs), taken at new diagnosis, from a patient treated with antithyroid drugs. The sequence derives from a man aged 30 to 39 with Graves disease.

The CDR3 loop reads CASKRTGQPSSGNTIYF. The DNA of the CDR3 is TGTGCCAGCAAAAGAACTGGACAGCCGAGCTCTGGAAACACCATATATTTT. V is TRBV27 and J is TRBJ1-3; tentative D call: TRBD1 (6 bases). CDR1 is MNHEY, CDR2 SMNVEV, per germline (reference sequence). This CDR3 spans 17 amino acids. V lost 7 bases and J lost 0, with 19 bases in between.